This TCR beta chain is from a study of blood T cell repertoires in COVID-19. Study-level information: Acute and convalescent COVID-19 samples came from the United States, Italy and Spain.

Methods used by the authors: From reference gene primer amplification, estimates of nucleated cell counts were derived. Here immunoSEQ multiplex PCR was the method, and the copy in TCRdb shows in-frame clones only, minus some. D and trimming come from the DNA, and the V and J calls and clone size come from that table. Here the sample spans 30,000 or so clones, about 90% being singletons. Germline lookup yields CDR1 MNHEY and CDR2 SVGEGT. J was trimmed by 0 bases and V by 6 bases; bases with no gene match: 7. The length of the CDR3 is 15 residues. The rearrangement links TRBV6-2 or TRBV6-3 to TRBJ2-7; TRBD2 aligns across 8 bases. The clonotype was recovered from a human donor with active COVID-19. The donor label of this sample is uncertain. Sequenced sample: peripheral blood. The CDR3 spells CASSRTSLSSYEQYF. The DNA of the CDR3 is TGTGCCAGCAGCCGGACTAGCCTAAGCTCCTACGAGCAGTACTTC.